These 29 T cell receptor beta chains originate from one sample sequenced in a study of blood T cell repertoires in COVID-19. This table comes from immunoSEQ multiplex PCR, and its TCRdb copy is limited to in-frame clones, with some not included. The sample consists of roughly 220,000 clones, about 86% of them appearing once. Sequenced: PBMCs or T cells enriched from blood (not recorded which). These receptors were taken from a woman aged 40 to 50 with acute COVID-19.

In this sample, this clone turned up a few times. This chain connects TRBV27 to TRBJ2-7; D might be TRBD1 (5 bases). The ends were cut back, 2 bases at V and 2 bases at J, with 13 bases in the middle. Germline CDR1 and CDR2: MNHEY and SMNVEV (reference sequence). The CDR3 length is 15 residues. The CDR3: CASSLGRPGPYEQYF. The CDR3 nucleotides read TGTGCCAGCAGTTTAGGACGGCCAGGGCCCTACGAGCAGTACTTC.

V gene TRBV7-9 combines with J gene TRBJ1-3; the D is unclear. CDR3 length: 16 residues. V lost 0 bases and J lost 0, with 9 bases in between. Germline values: CDR1 SEHNR, CDR2 FQNEAQ (reference sequence). The CDR3 DNA reads as TGTGCCAGCAGCTTAGCGGCGGCGACCTCTGGAAACACCATATATTTT. This codes for CASSLAAATSGNTIYF.

The CDR3 spells CASSLGGNPGGTQYF. CDR3 coding DNA: TGTGCCAGCAGCTTGGGCGGGAACCCGGGAGGGACCCAGTACTTC. The genes are TRBV5-8 and TRBJ2-5; TRBD2 matches at 7 bases. Germline lookup yields CDR1 SGHTS and CDR2 YDEGEE. The J segment lost 7 bases and the V segment lost 0 bases, leaving 9 bases of the junction unmatched. This CDR3 has 15 residues.

The chain couples TRBV6-1 to TRBJ2-3, with D tentatively TRBD2 (6 bases). The ends were cut back, 2 bases at V and 5 bases at J, with 14 bases in the middle. The CDR3 is made up of 15 amino acids. CDR1 and CDR2 from the germline V gene are MNHNS and SASEGT. The CDR3 DNA follows: TGTGCCAGCAGTGAATACGGGGGAGCGGGAGATACGCAGTATTTT. Translated: CASSEYGGAGDTQYF.

The CDR3 reads CASSNVPGLADFYEQYF. The CDR3 DNA reads as TGTGCCAGCTCAAACGTCCCGGGACTAGCGGATTTCTACGAGCAGTACTTC. The chain couples TRBV18 to TRBJ2-7; 11 bases are shared with TRBD2. J lost 3 bases, V lost 5 bases, and 12 bases had no gene match. Germline V lookup: CDR1 KGHSH, CDR2 LQKENI. The CDR3 has 17 amino acids.

The chain is built from TRBV7-9 and TRBJ2-7; D gene unclear. This CDR3 region has 14 residues. The germline gives CDR1 SEHNR, CDR2 FQNEAQ (reference sequence). V lost 1 base, J lost 3 bases, and 10 bases lay in between. The CDR3 DNA is TGTGCCAGCAGCTTAGGAGCTTACCTCTACGAGCAGTACTTC. This codes for CASSLGAYLYEQYF.

This chain connects TRBV3-1 (or the pseudogene TRBV3-2) to TRBJ1-5; D is perhaps TRBD1 (6 bases). Germline V gene sequence: CDR1 LGHDT, CDR2 YNNKEL (reference sequence). The V gene lost 2 bases and the J gene lost 1 base, with 9 bases spanning the gap. CDR3 size: 15 residues. CDR3 bases: TGTGCCAGCAGCCAAAGTAGGGGGAGCAATCAGCCCCAGCATTTT. It is translated as CASSQSRGSNQPQHF.

The chain uses TRBV11-3 and TRBJ2-1, with D perhaps TRBD2 (5 bases). Germline assignment: CDR1 SGHNT and CDR2 YENEEA. The CDR3 runs 13 residues. Trimming shortened V by 4 bases and J by 4 bases, and 8 bases separated the two germline ends. The CDR3 DNA is TGTGCCAGCAGCTCCGGGGTTTACAATGAGCAGTTCTTC. The encoded protein is CASSSGVYNEQFF.

CDR3 DNA: TGCGCCAGCAGCCCCCCCGAACGGGAACCCCTCGAGCAGTACTTC. Its translation: CASSPPEREPLEQYF. The rearrangement links TRBV5-1 to TRBJ2-7, with D possibly being TRBD2 (5 bases). This CDR3 is 15 amino acids long. Germline V gene data show CDR1 as SGHRS and CDR2 as YFSETQ. Trimming took 4 bases from V and 6 from J, leaving 20 bases between them.

V is TRBV28 and J is TRBJ1-1; a weak D match, TRBD1 (5 bases). Trimming stripped 6 bases from V and 8 bases from J, with 22 bases between. CDR1 MDHEN and CDR2 SYDVKM come from the germline V gene. The CDR3 spans 15 residues. DNA for the CDR3: TGTGCCAGCAGCCCCCAGGCGGGATCGGGGGTAGAAGCTTTCTTT. It translates to CASSPQAGSGVEAFF.

The chain links TRBV19 to TRBJ1-5, with D possibly being TRBD1 (5 bases). The CDR3 contains 16 residues. The V gene's germline CDR1 is LNHDA and CDR2 SQIVND (reference sequence). Trimming took off 6 bases at V and 1 base at J, with 16 bases between the two ends. The CDR3 spells CASSEVGRGSNQPQHF. The CDR3 region has the DNA TGTGCCAGTAGCGAGGTTGGGCGGGGGAGCAATCAGCCCCAGCATTTT.

The chain links TRBV27 to TRBJ1-6, with 9 bases identical to TRBD1. The CDR3 totals 16 residues. Germline values: CDR1 MNHEY, CDR2 SMNVEV (reference sequence). Trimming cost V 3 bases and J 6 bases; bases outside gene matches: 6. CDR3 in amino acids: CASSFAGQGGNSPLHF. CDR3 in DNA: TGTGCCAGCAGTTTTGCGGGACAGGGTGGTAATTCACCCCTCCACTTT.

This clone came up once. V usage is TRBV28 and J usage is TRBJ1-4, with D maybe TRBD1 (5 bases). The CDR3 consists of 19 residues. Trimming pared 5 bases from V and 0 bases from J, leaving 22 bases between. Germline lookup yields CDR1 MDHEN and CDR2 SYDVKM. CDR3 residues: CASSIHLGGFSATNEKLFF. CDR3 in DNA: TGTGCCAGCAGTATCCACCTCGGGGGGTTCTCCGCAACTAATGAAAAACTGTTTTTT.

In nucleotides, the CDR3 is TGTGCCAGCAGTTACTCTTCTCAGGCCGCCGGTCAGCCCCAGCATTTT. Its protein product is CASSYSSQAAGQPQHF. The chain is built from TRBV6-5 and TRBJ1-5, with D uncertain. The CDR3 has 16 residues. Germline-derived CDR1 and CDR2 are MNHEY and SVGAGI. The germline V and J ends were trimmed by 0 bases and 6 bases, with 15 bases remaining between them.

For the CDR3, the DNA is TGTGCTAGTGGTTTAGGGGATAGCTGGTCTTTCAGAGAGCAGTTCTTC. Translation: CASGLGDSWSFREQFF. The chain recombines TRBV12-5 with TRBJ2-1, with D perhaps TRBD1 (5 bases). CDR1 is LGHNT, CDR2 FRNRAP, per germline. V dropped 3 bases and J dropped 10 bases, with 22 bases sitting between them. The CDR3 sequence is 16 residues long.

The chain combines TRBV11-3 with TRBJ2-2, with D uncertain. Germline loops: CDR1 SGHNT, CDR2 YENEEA. The V end was cut by 5 bases, the J end by 7 bases, with 17 bases between. The CDR3 length is 15 residues. The DNA for the CDR3 is TGTGCCAGCAGCCCGTGGTCACAGTCGAGCGGGGAGCTGTTTTTT. Translation gives CASSPWSQSSGELFF.

DNA for the CDR3: TGTGCCAGCAGCTTGGTTAAGGGGTACTATGGCTACACCTTC. Translating it yields CASSLVKGYYGYTF. The V gene is TRBV5-8, the J gene TRBJ1-2, with D possibly matching TRBD1 (5 bases). Deletions cut 0 bases from V and 3 bases from J, with 9 bases between. The V gene's germline CDR1 is SGHTS and CDR2 YDEGEE. The CDR3 is made up of 14 amino acids. The full variable domain, its missing parts supplied by reference TRBV5-8 and TRBJ1-2, is EAGVTQSPTHLIKTRGQQATLRCSPISGHTSVYWYQQALGLGLQFLLWYDEGEERNRGNFPPRFSGRQFPNYSSELNVNALELEDSALYLCASSLVKGYYGYTFGSGTRLTVV.

The chain recombines TRBV28 with TRBJ2-3; 8 bases match TRBD1. Germline lookup yields CDR1 MDHEN and CDR2 SYDVKM. V was clipped by 7 bases and J by 3 bases; unmatched bases: 9. CDR3 length equals 15 residues. Here the CDR3 reads CASNPRTGRTDTQYF. CDR3 bases: TGTGCCAGCAACCCTAGGACAGGGAGGACAGATACGCAGTATTTT.

The chain links TRBV28 to TRBJ1-1; TRBD1 matches at 7 bases. This CDR3 comprises 13 residues. V was pared by 7 bases and J by 4 bases, with 6 bases of the junction left unmatched. Germline V gene lookup returns CDR1 MDHEN and CDR2 SYDVKM. DNA for the CDR3: TGTGCCAGCAATCCAGGGGGATTCACTGAAGCTTTCTTT. Translation: CASNPGGFTEAFF.

This rearrangement joins TRBV30 to TRBJ2-7; possible D gene TRBD2, 7 bases. V was shortened by 0 bases and J by 4 bases, with 13 bases between the two germline ends. The CDR3 extends over 14 amino acids. Germline CDR1 and CDR2: GTSNPN and SVGIG (reference sequence). The DNA of the CDR3 is TGTGCCTGGAGTGTAGGGGGGGCAGTTTACGAGCAGTACTTC. The encoded protein is CAWSVGGAVYEQYF. Using reference TRBV30 and TRBJ2-7 for the parts outside the CDR3, the full variable domain is SQTIHQWPATLVQPVGSPLSLECTVEGTSNPNLYWYRQAAGRGLQLLFYSVGIGQISSEVPQNLSASRPQDRQFILSSKKLLLSDSGFYLCAWSVGGAVYEQYFGPGTRLTVT.

The V and J genes are TRBV7-6 and TRBJ2-7; 9 bases agree with TRBD2. Germline V gives CDR1 SGHVS, CDR2 FNYEAQ. Trimming at V came to 4 bases and at J to 6 bases, leaving 10 bases not matched to a gene. This CDR3 is 15 amino acids long. The CDR3 loop reads CASSSTSGPYREQYF. The CDR3 coding sequence is TGTGCCAGCAGCTCGACTAGCGGCCCCTACCGCGAGCAGTACTTC.

The chain couples TRBV27 to TRBJ2-1; 12 bases match TRBD2. Germline V gene lookup returns CDR1 MNHEY and CDR2 SMNVEV (reference sequence). The CDR3 contains 17 residues. V was clipped by 1 base and J by 7 bases; unmatched bases: 8. The CDR3 nucleotides read TGTGCCAGCAGTTTATATTTGGCTAGCGGGAGGGGGAATGAGCAGTTCTTC. The encoded protein is CASSLYLASGRGNEQFF.

The rearrangement links TRBV29-1 to TRBJ2-1; D is ambiguous. Trimming took off 5 bases at V and 0 bases at J, with 11 bases between the two ends. This CDR3 spans 14 amino acids. Germline loops: CDR1 SQVTM, CDR2 ANQGSEA. The CDR3 region is CSVSLVSSYNEQFF. CDR3 in DNA: TGCAGCGTTAGTTTGGTGAGCTCCTACAATGAGCAGTTCTTC.

The rearrangement uses TRBV19 and TRBJ2-7; a possible D gene is TRBD1 (7 bases). V lost 3 bases to trimming and J lost 2 bases, with 14 bases between them. This CDR3 is 15 amino acids long. Germline CDR1 LNHDA, CDR2 SQIVND (reference sequence). The CDR3 DNA sequence: TGTGCCAGTAGTATTGGCCAGGGGGAGGCCTACGAGCAGTACTTC. Translating gives CASSIGQGEAYEQYF.

The genes are TRBV11-2 and TRBJ1-1; unclear D gene. Germline loops: CDR1 SGHAT, CDR2 FQNNGV. CDR3 length: 14 amino acids. Trimming left V 3 bases short and J 2 bases short, with 10 bases between. The CDR3 loop is CASSFGQANTEAFF. In nucleotides, the CDR3 is TGTGCCAGCAGCTTTGGCCAGGCCAACACTGAAGCTTTCTTT.

The chain carries TRBV5-1 and TRBJ2-7; D is ambiguous. The CDR3 is 12 residues long. Trimming cost V 0 bases and J 2 bases, with 3 bases left between them. Germline V lookup: CDR1 SGHRS, CDR2 YFSETQ. This CDR3 is CASSLDTYEQYF. In DNA form, the CDR3 reads TGCGCCAGCAGCTTGGATACCTACGAGCAGTACTTC.

This sequence joins TRBV15 and TRBJ1-2, with D unclear. The CDR3 runs to 14 residues. With 1 base removed from V and 7 bases from J, the gap between germline ends came to 13 bases. The germline CDR1 and CDR2 sequences are LNHNV and YYDKDF (reference sequence). The CDR3 DNA reads as TGTGCCACCAGCAGAGCCCTTGGGGAGGGTGGCTACACCTTC. It is translated as CATSRALGEGGYTF. The whole variable domain, filled in from reference TRBV15 and TRBJ1-2, reads DAMVIQNPRYQVTQFGKPVTLSCSQTLNHNVMYWYQQKSSQAPKLLFHYYDKDFNNEADTPDNFQSRRPNTSFCFLDIRSPGLGDTAMYLCATSRALGEGGYTFGSGTRLTVV.

The gene calls are TRBV19 and TRBJ2-7; possible D gene TRBD1, 5 bases. V shed 6 bases and J shed 4 bases, with 7 bases lying between them. This CDR3 spans 11 amino acids. Per the germline V gene, CDR1 is LNHDA and CDR2 is SQIVND (reference sequence). The CDR3 sequence is CASSQGYEQYF. In DNA form, the CDR3 reads TGTGCCAGTAGCCAGGGTTACGAGCAGTACTTC.

The chain couples TRBV18 to TRBJ1-2; 10 positions match TRBD1. Germline CDR1 KGHSH, CDR2 LQKENI. The trim removed 3 bases at V and 3 bases at J, leaving 7 bases unmatched. There are 16 residues in the CDR3. In DNA, the CDR3 is TGTGCCAGCTCACCCCCCACGACAGGGGGCGACTATGGCTACACCTTC. This sequence encodes CASSPPTTGGDYGYTF.